This T cell receptor (beta chain) is drawn from a study of PD-1 blockade in classical Hodgkin lymphoma. Across the whole study: Every 2 weeks, patients had 3 mg/kg nivolumab intravenously. Notes on the study in general: The study found complete responders had baseline diversity similar to newly diagnosed patients. Relapsed/refractory patients reportedly had lower baseline diversity than newly diagnosed patients.

Data came from immunoSEQ multiplex PCR; TCRdb stores just in-frame clones and leaves some out. The sample yields 84,000 or so clones, 85% to 95% seen once. The table lists this clone with a count of one. The antigen remains unidentified. Per germline, CDR1 SGHRS and CDR2 YFSETQ. V was pared by 5 bases and J by 2 bases, with 3 bases of the junction left unmatched. The CDR3 has 14 amino acids. All trial patients relapsed after autologous stem cell transplantation. The sample was peripheral blood mononuclear cells (PBMCs), taken before the second cycle of nivolumab. The chain uses TRBV5-1 and TRBJ2-7; the match to TRBD2 covers 11 bases. The origin of this receptor is a human donor with classical Hodgkin lymphoma. The DNA of the CDR3 is TGCGCCAGCAGTACTAGCGGGGGACCCTACGAGCAGTACTTC. This gives the protein CASSTSGGPYEQYF.